Following are 17 T cell receptor beta chains from one sample sequenced in a study of identical twins. One entry per CDR3 protein results from TCRdb running MiXCR on the 5' RACE reads. The sample consists of around 550,000 distinct CDR3 sequences, nearly 15% of them appearing once. These data also featured in a second study, about yellow fever vaccine responses in identical twins.

The sequenced sample consisted of CD4+ T cells sorted from blood. Receptor source: a young woman in good health.

This clonotype turned up a few times. The V call is TRBV5-1, the J call TRBJ2-1; TRBD2 aligns across 8 bases. The CDR3 extends over 13 amino acids. The V gene end was trimmed by 3 bases and the J gene end by 9 bases; junction bases not matched to a gene: 5. Per the germline V gene, CDR1 is SGHRS and CDR2 is YFSETQ. The CDR3, as DNA: TGCGCCAGCAGCTCGGGGGGGGGAGGTGAGCAGTTCTTC. Translating gives CASSSGGGGEQFF.

The V and J genes are TRBV6-5 and TRBJ2-7; D is unresolved. The CDR3 extends over 16 amino acids. V shed 0 bases and J shed 1 base, with 13 bases lying between them. Germline values: CDR1 MNHEY, CDR2 SVGAGI. CDR3 nucleotides: TGTGCCAGCAGTTACTCGCGTAGTACCTCTTCCTACGAGCAGTACTTC. The encoded protein is CASSYSRSTSSYEQYF.

This clonotype was counted between two and nine times. The chain couples TRBV4-1 to TRBJ1-1; D gene unclear. V lost 4 bases, J lost 3 bases, and 15 bases lay in between. Germline V lookup: CDR1 MGHRA, CDR2 YSYEKL. The CDR3 extends over 15 amino acids. The CDR3 DNA is TGCGCCAGCAGCCCCTCCGGGATCCTCCACACTGAAGCTTTCTTT. It yields the protein CASSPSGILHTEAFF.

The chain couples TRBV20-1 to TRBJ2-7, with TRBD1 matching over 8 bases. Losses at the gene ends were 6 bases for V and 2 bases for J; bases not matched to a gene: 12. The germline V gene has CDR1 DFQATT and CDR2 SNEGSKA (reference sequence). This CDR3 has 15 amino acids. CDR3 in amino acids: CSANPGQGNTYEQYF. The CDR3 DNA reads TGCAGTGCGAACCCCGGACAGGGAAACACCTACGAGCAGTACTTC.

The sample holds a few counts of this clonotype. V is TRBV7-2 and J is TRBJ1-2; D gene ambiguous. V shed 4 bases and J shed 4 bases, with 10 bases lying between them. CDR1 is SGHTA and CDR2 is FQGNSA in the germline V gene. This CDR3 contains 13 residues. The CDR3 region has the DNA TGTGCCAGCAGCTCCTCTACGCGCTATGGCTACACCTTC. Residues: CASSSSTRYGYTF.

This clonotype was seen a few times. The V and J genes are TRBV24-1 and TRBJ2-2; unclear D gene. V was cut by 3 bases and J by 1 base, with 14 bases left in between. CDR3 length: 17 amino acids. In germline, CDR1 is KGHDR, CDR2 SFDVKD. Here the CDR3 reads CATSDVTKALNTGELFF. The CDR3 DNA reads TGTGCCACCAGTGATGTGACAAAAGCACTGAACACCGGGGAGCTGTTTTTT.

The genes are TRBV10-3 and TRBJ1-1; D ambiguous. The V and J ends lost 1 base and 1 base respectively, with 7 bases between them. This CDR3 spans 14 amino acids. In germline, CDR1 is ENHRY, CDR2 SYGVKD. CDR3 amino acids: CAISEFLGNTEAFF. CDR3 bases: TGTGCCATCAGTGAGTTTTTAGGGAACACTGAAGCTTTCTTT.

This clonotype was seen repeatedly, ten times or more. The chain joins TRBV24-1 to TRBJ1-5, with D uncertain. V was pared by 3 bases and J by 4 bases, with 3 bases between. The CDR3 is 12 residues long. Germline-derived CDR1 and CDR2 are KGHDR and SFDVKD. The CDR3 protein is CATSDPNQPQHF. CDR3 in DNA: TGTGCCACCAGTGATCCAAATCAGCCCCAGCATTTT.

This clonotype was picked up a small number of times. This CDR3 reads CASGGVSTEAFF. The CDR3 DNA follows: TGTGCCAGCGGGGGTGTGAGCACTGAAGCTTTCTTT. The chain uses TRBV2 and TRBJ1-1, with TRBD1 as a possible D gene (5 bases). Germline assignment: CDR1 SNHLY and CDR2 FYNNEI. With 8 bases removed from V and 4 bases from J, the gap between germline ends came to 11 bases. CDR3 size: 12 residues.

This clonotype was seen a handful of times. The CDR3 coding sequence is TGCAGCGTTGAAGATCCACTCTACAATGAGCAGTTCTTC. Translating gives CSVEDPLYNEQFF. J is TRBJ2-1 and V is TRBV29-1; D gene uncertain. There are 13 residues in the CDR3. Germline lookup yields CDR1 SQVTM and CDR2 ANQGSEA. Trimming shortened V by 0 bases and J by 3 bases, and 6 bases separated the two germline ends.

V gene TRBV18 combines with J gene TRBJ2-1, with 13 bases matching TRBD2. V dropped 5 bases and J dropped 6; count of bases not matched to a gene: 10. CDR3 length: 17 amino acids. Germline V CDR1 and CDR2: KGHSH, LQKENI. The CDR3 reads CASSMTGLAGPPNEQFF. The CDR3 region has the DNA TGTGCCAGCTCAATGACGGGACTAGCGGGACCTCCCAATGAGCAGTTCTTC.

The chain has TRBV7-9 and TRBJ2-5; possibly TRBD1 for D (6 bases). Trimming shortened V by 0 bases and J by 5 bases, and 19 bases separated the two germline ends. This CDR3 is built from 17 residues. Germline V gives CDR1 SEHNR, CDR2 FQNEAQ (reference sequence). The CDR3 loop reads CASSLAPIGGNVETQYF. For the CDR3, the DNA is TGTGCCAGCAGCTTAGCCCCGATAGGGGGAAATGTGGAGACCCAGTACTTC.

This clonotype was found many times. The chain links TRBV20-1 to TRBJ1-2; D is unclear. This CDR3 comprises 15 residues. The V end was cut by 6 bases, the J end by 8 bases, with 25 bases between. Per germline, CDR1 DFQATT and CDR2 SNEGSKA (reference sequence). CDR3 DNA: TGCAGTGCCACGGCAGGAGTCATCCGTATGCAAGGCTACACCTTC. This gives the protein CSATAGVIRMQGYTF.

The CDR3 DNA is TGTGCCAGCAGTTTATTTAGGTCCAACTCTGGAAACACCATATATTTT. Amino acid sequence: CASSLFRSNSGNTIYF. The rearrangement joins TRBV12-3 or TRBV12-4 to TRBJ1-3; D gene uncertain. V lost 2 bases and J 0 bases, leaving 11 bases between the germline ends. This CDR3 is 16 amino acids long.

The chain links TRBV6-5 to TRBJ2-7; 10 bases align to TRBD1. The CDR3 runs 16 residues. The germline CDR1 and CDR2 sequences are MNHEY and SVGAGI. The ends lost 0 bases at V and 4 bases at J; junction bases unmatched: 6. This chain's CDR3 is CASSYSTGQGFYEQYV. The DNA for the CDR3 is TGTGCCAGCAGTTACTCGACGGGACAGGGGTTTTACGAGCAGTACGTC.

This clonotype was seen a few times. The rearrangement links TRBV28 to TRBJ2-2, with D uncertain. Trimming cost V 5 bases and J 7 bases, with 11 bases left between them. The CDR3 is made up of 13 amino acids. Germline V gene data show CDR1 as MDHEN and CDR2 as SYDVKM. DNA for the CDR3: TGTGCCAGCAGTCCCGACTTTAACGGGGAGCTGTTTTTT. It translates to CASSPDFNGELFF.

In DNA, the CDR3 is TGTGCCACCAGTGATCCCCGACAGGGCTCCTACGAGCAGTACTTC. It yields the protein CATSDPRQGSYEQYF. The V gene is TRBV24-1, the J gene TRBJ2-7; the match to TRBD1 covers 7 bases. Looked up from germline, CDR1 is KGHDR and CDR2 is SFDVKD. V lost 3 bases to trimming and J lost 0 bases; unmatched junction nucleotides: 4. The CDR3 extends over 15 amino acids.